A selection of T cell receptor beta chains follows, all from one sample in a study of blood T cell repertoires in COVID-19. Only in-frame clones appear in the TCRdb table, and some are missing; sequencing was by immunoSEQ multiplex PCR. The repertoire holds approximately 170,000 clones, with roughly 85% as singletons. The sequenced sample was peripheral blood. The receptors come from a man aged 45-65 years with active or convalescent COVID-19. The CDR3 runs from the conserved cysteine through the conserved F or W. D genes are given only for firm matches. Expanded clones are given a class, and other clones once, few, many or no size at all.

j_gene,d_gene,abundance,v_gene,CDR3nt,CDR3aa
TRBJ1-5,-,-,TRBV25-1,TGTGCCAGCAATGGGCAGGGAAATCAGCCCCAGCATTTT,CASNGQGNQPQHF
TRBJ2-7,TRBD1,-,TRBV4-2,TGTGCCAGCAGCCAACGGGGACAGGGGGACGAGCAGTACTTC,CASSQRGQGDEQYF
TRBJ1-1,TRBD1,-,TRBV2,TGTGCCAGCAGTGAAGAGTACGGACAGGGGGGGACCCACACTGAAGCTTTCTTT,CASSEEYGQGGTHTEAFF
TRBJ2-1,TRBD2,few,TRBV10-3,TGTGCCATCAGTGAGGAGGCGCGGGAGATCGATGAGCAGTTCTTC,CAISEEAREIDEQFF
TRBJ1-2,-,-,TRBV3-1/TRBV3-2,TGTGCCAGCAGCCAACAAGTATCGACGGAGAACTATGGCTACACCTTC,CASSQQVSTENYGYTF
TRBJ2-5,-,-,TRBV28,TGTGCCAGCAGTTTAGCAGTCCAAGAGACCCAGTACTTC,CASSLAVQETQYF
TRBJ1-2,-,-,TRBV25-1,TGTGCCAGCAGTGATCCGGACAGATACTATGGCTACACCTTC,CASSDPDRYYGYTF
TRBJ2-1,-,once,TRBV9,TGTGCCAGCAGCGTAGGGGCCAATGAGCAGTTCTTC,CASSVGANEQFF
TRBJ2-1,-,-,TRBV6-2/TRBV6-3,TGTGCCAGCAGTGTGGTTAGCTCCTACAATGAGCAGTTCTTC,CASSVVSSYNEQFF
TRBJ1-4,TRBD1,-,TRBV30,TGTGCCTGGGGTCATGGGACAGCAATAAATGAAAAACTGTTTTTT,CAWGHGTAINEKLFF
TRBJ2-3,TRBD1,-,TRBV7-2,TGTGCCAGCAGCTTAAACAGGGGAGCAGATACGCAGTATTTT,CASSLNRGADTQYF
TRBJ2-7,-,once,TRBV6-5,TGTGCCAGCGGGGGACAATTCTACGAGCAGTACTTC,CASGGQFYEQYF
TRBJ1-4,TRBD1,-,TRBV6-5,TGTGCCAGCAGCCGCGACAGGGGAACTAATGAAAAACTGTTTTTT,CASSRDRGTNEKLFF
TRBJ2-5,TRBD1,-,TRBV24-1,TGTGCCACCAGTGATTTCCGGGACAGGAAAGAGACCCAGTACTTC,CATSDFRDRKETQYF
TRBJ1-2,-,-,TRBV10-3,TGTGCCATCAGTGAGGGCGCGGCGGGGGTTGTACGCTACACCTTC,CAISEGAAGVVRYTF
TRBJ2-7,-,-,TRBV7-3,TGTGCCAGCAGCCCCTCCGTGGGAGGTAACGAGCAGTACTTC,CASSPSVGGNEQYF
TRBJ2-5,-,once,TRBV28,TGTGCCAGCAGCCCGGCGGCTATGTACCAAGAGACCCAGTACTTC,CASSPAAMYQETQYF
TRBJ2-7,TRBD1,-,TRBV6-5,TGTGCCAGTGTCAGACAGGGAACGAACTACGAGCAGTACTTC,CASVRQGTNYEQYF
TRBJ1-1,-,-,TRBV19,TGTGCCAGACCCCCGAGGGTGAACACTGAAGCTTTCTTT,CARPPRVNTEAFF
TRBJ2-7,TRBD1,once,TRBV7-9,TGTGCCAGCAGCCCCGGGACAGGGATCTACGAGCAGTACTTC,CASSPGTGIYEQYF
TRBJ2-2,-,-,TRBV18,TGTGCCAGCTCACTCGGGGTTACGCACACCGGGGAGCTGTTTTTT,CASSLGVTHTGELFF
TRBJ2-2,TRBD2,-,TRBV11-2,TGTGCCAGCAGCTTTCTAGCGGGGGGGATCGGCACCGGGGAGCTGTTTTTT,CASSFLAGGIGTGELFF
TRBJ1-1,-,-,TRBV7-3,TGTGCCAGCAGTGCCGGGTCGGAAACTGAAGCTTTCTTT,CASSAGSETEAFF
TRBJ2-5,TRBD1,once,TRBV4-1,TGCGCCAGCAACCATGGACAGGGGGAAGAGACCCAGTACTTC,CASNHGQGEETQYF
TRBJ2-5,TRBD1,many,TRBV19,TGTGCCAGTAGTCGACAGGGGCCCGCCAAAGAGACCCAGTACTTC,CASSRQGPAKETQYF
TRBJ2-1,TRBD2,-,TRBV28,TGTGCCAGCAGTTCCAAGACTCCCCGACTAGCGGGGGACTACAATGAGCAGTTCTTC,CASSSKTPRLAGDYNEQFF
TRBJ1-1,-,-,TRBV7-9,TGTGCCAGCAGCCAAGAAGCTTTCTTT,CASSQEAFF
TRBJ2-7,TRBD2,-,TRBV3-1/TRBV3-2,TGTGCCAGCAGCCCGGGACTATCCATCTCCTACGAGCAGTACTTC,CASSPGLSISYEQYF
TRBJ1-2,-,-,TRBV4-2,TGTGCCAGCAGGAAGGACACAAGCTATGGCTACACCTTC,CASRKDTSYGYTF
TRBJ2-5,TRBD1,-,TRBV25-1,TGTGCCAGCAGTGTTGGACAGGGGGATTGGGAGACCCAGTACTTC,CASSVGQGDWETQYF
TRBJ2-5,-,-,TRBV5-4,TGTGCCAGCAGCCCGAGGACTACACAAGAGACCCAGTACTTC,CASSPRTTQETQYF
TRBJ2-2,-,-,TRBV7-3,TGTGCCAGCAGCTTCAGGCCCGGGGAGCTGTTTTTT,CASSFRPGELFF
TRBJ1-6,-,-,TRBV19,TGTGCCAGTAGTATAGCGGCAGGCCAAGTCAATTCACCCCTCCACTTT,CASSIAAGQVNSPLHF
TRBJ1-4,TRBD1,-,TRBV7-9,TGTGCCAGCAGCCCGGGACAGGGTGCTAATGAAAAACTGTTTTTT,CASSPGQGANEKLFF
TRBJ1-1,TRBD1,-,TRBV19,TGTGCCAGTAGTCTAACCGGGACAGGGGCCATGAACACTGAAGCTTTCTTT,CASSLTGTGAMNTEAFF
TRBJ2-1,-,-,TRBV9,TGTGCCAGCAGCCTTTCGTCACTGGATGAGCAGTTCTTC,CASSLSSLDEQFF